The 25 T cell receptor beta chains given below trace back to one sample, sequenced in a study of T cells in tuberculosis. The method was immunoSEQ multiplex PCR; TCRdb's version includes in-frame clones alone and lacks a portion of them. This table has about 29,000 clones, nearly 90% appearing once. Sequenced: PBMCs. The receptors shown here come from a donor aged 10-35 years with latent tuberculosis or without tuberculosis infection.

The table lists this clone with a count of one. The rearrangement links TRBV10-2 to TRBJ1-5; perhaps TRBD1 as D (5 bases). Germline V gene data show CDR1 as WSHSY and CDR2 as SAAADI. V shed 10 bases and J shed 5 bases, with 15 bases lying between them. The CDR3 is 13 residues long. In nucleotides, the CDR3 is TGCGCCACCGACGGTAGGGGCGATCAGCCCCAGCATTTT. Its translation is CATDGRGDQPQHF.

The J gene is TRBJ2-1, the V gene TRBV6-1; 7 bases are a match to TRBD2. CDR1 MNHNS and CDR2 SASEGT come from the germline V gene. This CDR3 has 12 residues. J gave up 15 bases and V 6 bases, and 11 bases lay outside the gene matches. This CDR3 reads CASSVTGGGLFF. CDR3 nucleotides: TGTGCCAGCAGCGTTACGGGGGGTGGTCTGTTCTTC.

This chain joins TRBV9 and TRBJ2-7, with 9 bases aligning to TRBD2. V lost 0 bases to trimming and J lost 4 bases; unmatched junction nucleotides: 5. The CDR3 length is 15 residues. Germline V gives CDR1 SGDLS, CDR2 YYNGEE. CDR3: CASSVDAGGPYEQYF. CDR3 in DNA: TGTGCCAGCAGCGTAGATGCGGGGGGGCCGTACGAGCAGTACTTC. The entire variable domain, with the rest obtained from reference TRBV9 and TRBJ2-7, is as follows: DSGVTQTPKHLITATGQRVTLRCSPRSGDLSVYWYQQSLDQGLQFLIQYYNGEERAKGNILERFSAQQFPDLHSELNLSSLELGDSALYFCASSVDAGGPYEQYFGPGTRLTVT.

The V and J genes are TRBV4-1 and TRBJ2-2; 13 nucleotides align to TRBD2. Per germline, CDR1 MGHRA and CDR2 YSYEKL. V shed 4 bases and J 3 bases; nucleotides not matched to a gene: 5. The CDR3 has 17 residues. CDR3 nucleotides: TGCGCCAGCAGCCCACGCGGACTAGCGGGGGACACCGGGGAGCTGTTTTTT. Translating gives CASSPRGLAGDTGELFF.

This chain joins TRBV5-1 and TRBJ1-2; the match to TRBD1 covers 8 bases. V dropped 2 bases and J dropped 3; count of bases not matched to a gene: 3. In germline, CDR1 is SGHRS, CDR2 YFSETQ. The CDR3 extends over 14 amino acids. CDR3 sequence: CASSLGRGHYGYTF. CDR3 DNA sequence: TGCGCCAGCAGCTTAGGCAGGGGGCACTATGGCTACACCTTC.

The CDR3, as DNA: TGCGCCAGCAGCCTTCGAGGGGGAGCGACGGGACAAGGCGCCGAGCAGTACTTC. Its translation: CASSLRGGATGQGAEQYF. The gene calls are TRBV4-3 and TRBJ2-7; D might be TRBD1 (6 bases). The CDR3 is 18 amino acids. The V gene lost 4 bases and the J gene lost 6 bases, with 28 bases spanning the gap. Looked up from germline, CDR1 is LGHNA and CDR2 is YSLEER.

This chain uses TRBV5-1 with TRBJ2-3; 8 bases line up with TRBD2. The V gene's germline CDR1 is SGHRS and CDR2 YFSETQ. The CDR3 loop spans 14 amino acids. The ends lost 4 bases at V and 2 bases at J; junction bases unmatched: 3. CDR3 bases: TGCGCCAGCAGCCCGGGGGGGCCCACAGATACGCAGTATTTT. Its protein product is CASSPGGPTDTQYF.

The CDR3 protein is CAISESAAGGGRQETQYF. The DNA of the CDR3 is TGTGCCATCAGTGAGTCGGCCGCGGGTGGGGGGAGACAAGAGACCCAGTACTTC. The chain employs TRBV10-3 and TRBJ2-5; the D gene is possibly TRBD2 (6 bases). Germline CDR1 ENHRY, CDR2 SYGVKD. The CDR3 is 18 residues long. Between the trimmed V and J ends, which lost 0 bases and 2 bases, there was a span of 19 bases.

The chain recombines TRBV27 with TRBJ1-1; 7 positions match TRBD1. Trimming took 10 bases from V and 0 from J; bases not matched to a gene: 8. This CDR3 region has 14 residues. The germline CDR1 and CDR2 sequences are MNHEY and SMNVEV (reference sequence). CDR3 coding DNA: TGTGCCACCAACCCCAGGGGGGTGAACACTGAAGCTTTCTTT. Encoded protein: CATNPRGVNTEAFF.

The chain is built from TRBV6-1 and TRBJ1-1; 7 nucleotides match TRBD1. Germline trimming cut 5 bases from V and 1 base from J; bases unmatched to any gene: 7. Germline V lookup: CDR1 MNHNS, CDR2 SASEGT. This CDR3 has 15 amino acids. CDR3 protein: CASSIPGGRNTEAFF. The CDR3 DNA reads as TGTGCCAGCAGTATCCCAGGGGGAAGGAACACTGAAGCTTTCTTT.

The rearrangement links TRBV27 to TRBJ1-2; 7 nucleotides line up with TRBD1. The junction had 10 bases not matched to a gene; V was cut back by 8 bases and J by 4 bases. Per the germline V gene, CDR1 is MNHEY and CDR2 is SMNVEV (reference sequence). The CDR3 extends over 14 amino acids. The CDR3 sequence is CASGLATGAYGYTF. CDR3 coding DNA: TGTGCCAGCGGACTTGCTACAGGGGCCTATGGCTACACCTTC.

The chain is built from TRBV2 and TRBJ2-7, with a tentative D call TRBD2 (5 bases). Germline CDR1 is SNHLY and CDR2 is FYNNEI. V lost 1 base and J 2 bases, leaving 15 bases between the germline ends. This CDR3 spans 16 amino acids. CDR3: CASSEGSGLVPYEQYF. The CDR3 DNA reads TGTGCCAGCAGTGAAGGGTCTGGACTGGTTCCCTACGAGCAGTACTTC.

This sequence joins TRBV5-6 and TRBJ2-5; 9 bases align to TRBD2. This CDR3 has 16 amino acids. The germline V gene has CDR1 SGHDT and CDR2 YYEEEE. V shed 4 bases and J 4 bases; nucleotides not matched to a gene: 11. CDR3 sequence reads: CASSALGGGALETQYF. The CDR3 DNA sequence: TGTGCCAGCAGCGCGCTGGGCGGGGGGGCCTTAGAGACCCAGTACTTC.

This chain joins TRBV18 and TRBJ1-2; tentatively, D is TRBD1 (6 bases). CDR3 length equals 14 residues. Looked up from germline, CDR1 is KGHSH and CDR2 is LQKENI. The V end was cut by 6 bases, the J end by 2 bases, with 13 bases between. The CDR3: CASSPTDSNYGYTF. For the CDR3, the DNA is TGTGCCAGCTCCCCTACGGACAGCAACTATGGCTACACCTTC.

In its sample, this clone was seen once. V and J are TRBV19 and TRBJ2-5, with unresolved D. Looked up from germline, CDR1 is LNHDA and CDR2 is SQIVND (reference sequence). The CDR3 has 13 amino acids. V was clipped by 7 bases and J by 1 base, with 10 bases between them. CDR3 sequence: CASIFFCQETQYF. The CDR3 DNA sequence: TGTGCCAGTATTTTCTTTTGCCAAGAGACCCAGTACTTC. Full variable domain (rest looked up from reference TRBV19 and TRBJ2-5): DGGITQSPKYLFRKEGQNVTLSCEQNLNHDAMYWYRQDPGQGLRLIYYSQIVNDFQKGDIAEGYSVSREKKESFPLTVTSAQKNPTAFYLCASIFFCQETQYFGPGTRLLVL.

The J gene is TRBJ2-7, the V gene TRBV27; 7 bases agree with TRBD2. CDR1 MNHEY and CDR2 SMNVEV come from the germline V gene (reference sequence). This CDR3 has 14 residues. V lost 6 bases, J lost 0 bases, and 5 bases stayed unmatched. The CDR3 coding sequence is TGTGCCAGCAGCCGGGGGGTGGGCTCCTACGAGCAGTACTTC. The encoded protein is CASSRGVGSYEQYF.

The rearrangement uses TRBV15 and TRBJ2-1; 7 bases agree with TRBD1. In germline, CDR1 is LNHNV, CDR2 YYDKDF (reference sequence). The ends lost 5 bases at V and 6 bases at J; junction bases unmatched: 7. The CDR3 loop spans 14 amino acids. The CDR3 sequence: CATSDPTGVNEQFF. Here the CDR3 DNA reads TGTGCCACCAGCGACCCTACAGGGGTCAATGAGCAGTTCTTC.

CDR3 sequence reads: CASNPLLTSRDYGYTF. The CDR3 DNA follows: TGCGCCAGCAACCCCCTGCTTACCTCCCGGGACTATGGCTACACCTTC. The chain has TRBV10-2 and TRBJ1-2; D not certain. Trimming pared 7 bases from V and 3 bases from J, leaving 21 bases between. Germline V CDR1 and CDR2: WSHSY, SAAADI. The CDR3 covers 16 residues.

This clone occurred a few times. The gene calls are TRBV2 and TRBJ2-2; D possibly corresponds to TRBD2 (5 bases). CDR1 is SNHLY, CDR2 FYNNEI, per germline. Between the trimmed V and J ends, which lost 6 bases and 2 bases, there was a span of 13 bases. There are 15 residues in the CDR3. CDR3 region: CASRRGSGNTGELFF. The CDR3 region has the DNA TGTGCCAGCAGACGAGGCAGCGGAAACACCGGGGAGCTGTTTTTT. The whole variable domain, remainder taken from reference TRBV2 and TRBJ2-2, is EPEVTQTPSHQVTQMGQEVILRCVPISNHLYFYWYRQILGQKVEFLVSFYNNEISEKSEIFDDQFSVERPDGSNFTLKIRSTKLEDSAMYFCASRRGSGNTGELFFGEGSRLTVL.

The chain is built from TRBV23-1 and TRBJ2-2; D may be TRBD2 (7 bases). TRBV23-1 has ORF status, its function being uncertain. Trimming removed 2 bases from V and 6 bases from J, with 13 bases in between. This CDR3 contains 15 residues. The CDR3 here is CASSQEGGAAGELFF. Here the CDR3 DNA reads TGCGCCAGCAGTCAAGAGGGGGGGGCCGCCGGGGAGCTGTTTTTT.

The gene calls are TRBV4-1 and TRBJ1-1; D uncertain. The V gene lost 1 base and the J gene lost 1 base, with 10 bases spanning the gap. CDR1 and CDR2 from the germline V gene are MGHRA and YSYEKL. The CDR3 extends over 15 amino acids. The CDR3 reads CASSQVEGANTEAFF. CDR3 DNA sequence: TGCGCCAGCAGCCAAGTGGAGGGAGCGAACACTGAAGCTTTCTTT.

The V and J genes are TRBV9 and TRBJ2-5; 8 nucleotides line up with TRBD2. The CDR3 spans 15 residues. V shed 0 bases and J 4 bases; nucleotides not matched to a gene: 5. Germline-derived CDR1 and CDR2 are SGDLS and YYNGEE. The CDR3 reads CASSVGSGGGETQYF. The CDR3 DNA is TGTGCCAGCAGCGTAGGGAGCGGGGGCGGAGAGACCCAGTACTTC.

The gene calls are TRBV6-5 and TRBJ1-5; D is uncertain. Germline V CDR1 and CDR2: MNHEY, SVGAGI. V lost 5 bases to trimming and J lost 9 bases, with 17 bases between them. CDR3 size: 14 residues. The CDR3 loop is CASSPAERKGPQHF. Written as DNA, the CDR3 is TGTGCCAGCAGTCCCGCCGAGCGGAAAGGGCCCCAGCATTTT.

The table lists this clone with a count of one. The rearrangement links TRBV2 to TRBJ1-2, with unresolved D. Germline V lookup: CDR1 SNHLY, CDR2 FYNNEI. Trimming took off 7 bases at V and 5 bases at J, with 14 bases between the two ends. The CDR3 covers 13 residues. CDR3 sequence: CASKTQALYGYTF. DNA for the CDR3: TGTGCCAGCAAAACCCAGGCTCTATATGGCTACACCTTC.

The V gene is TRBV12-5, the J gene TRBJ1-2; 8 bases agree with TRBD1. The CDR3 sequence is 15 residues long. Unmatched junction bases numbered 10, after V lost 6 bases and J lost 4 bases. Germline loops: CDR1 LGHNT, CDR2 FRNRAP. CDR3 DNA sequence: TGTGCTAGTGGCTGGGACACGCAGGGGGCCTATGGCTACACCTTC. Amino acid sequence: CASGWDTQGAYGYTF.